Each of the 8 T cell receptor beta chains below was sequenced from the same sample in a study of CD8 T cells in ankylosing spondylitis. TCRdb passed the 5' RACE reads through MiXCR, listing each CDR3 protein once. In the table there are about 400,000 distinct CDR3 sequences, roughly 20% of which are singletons. Sequenced sample: blood, either unsorted or a sorted T cell fraction (not recorded which). Receptor source: a male donor with ankylosing spondylitis or in good health (not recorded which).

This clonotype was seen repeatedly, ten times or more. The chain is built from TRBV12-3 or TRBV12-4 and TRBJ2-1; the match to TRBD1 covers 11 bases. This CDR3 contains 15 residues. V was pared by 3 bases and J by 3 bases, with 1 base of the junction left unmatched. In DNA form, the CDR3 reads TGTGCCAGCAGTTTTGGGACAGGGGGCTACAATGAGCAGTTCTTC. This sequence encodes CASSFGTGGYNEQFF.

This clonotype was counted a few times. The chain carries TRBV27 and TRBJ2-5, with 7 bases fitting TRBD1. Germline CDR1 and CDR2: MNHEY and SMNVEV (reference sequence). V was clipped by 5 bases and J by 0 bases; unmatched bases: 3. This CDR3 has 14 amino acids. CDR3 DNA sequence: TGTGCCAGCAGTCCGGACAGGTACCAAGAGACCCAGTACTTC. Protein: CASSPDRYQETQYF.

The chain employs TRBV27 and TRBJ2-7; weak D call: TRBD1 (5 bases). The CDR3 runs to 15 residues. Germline CDR1 is MNHEY and CDR2 is SMNVEV (reference sequence). V was pared by 5 bases and J by 1 base, with 15 bases between. CDR3 in DNA: TGTGCCAGCAGTCTCAGGGTCGTTGGGTCCTACGAGCAGTACTTC. Translated, it gives CASSLRVVGSYEQYF.

The genes are TRBV12-3 or TRBV12-4 and TRBJ2-7, with 8 nucleotides matching TRBD1. V lost 5 bases and J lost 4; bases outside the gene matches: 13. This CDR3 contains 16 residues. The CDR3 loop is CASSAKSGTGFYEQYF. CDR3 nucleotides: TGTGCCAGCAGTGCGAAATCCGGGACAGGTTTTTACGAGCAGTACTTC.

The table lists this clonotype with many counts. The V and J genes are TRBV6-1 and TRBJ2-1, with 8 nucleotides matching TRBD1. The ends lost 3 bases at V and 8 bases at J; junction bases unmatched: 6. This CDR3 is built from 14 residues. Germline V gene lookup returns CDR1 MNHNS and CDR2 SASEGT. As DNA, the CDR3 is TGTGCCAGCAGTGAGAACAGGGGGGTGGATGAGCAGTTCTTC. Residues: CASSENRGVDEQFF.

The rearrangement links TRBV12-3 or TRBV12-4 to TRBJ2-1; 7 nucleotides agree with TRBD1. J was trimmed by 3 bases and V by 2 bases; bases with no gene match: 4. There are 15 residues in the CDR3. The DNA of the CDR3 is TGTGCCAGCAGTTTATGGGCAGGGGGCTACAATGAGCAGTTCTTC. Residues: CASSLWAGGYNEQFF.

The chain recombines TRBV6-2 or TRBV6-3 with TRBJ2-7; D remains ambiguous. The germline V and J ends were trimmed by 0 bases and 2 bases, with 5 bases remaining between them. Germline CDR1 reads MNHEY; CDR2 reads SVGEGT. The CDR3 sequence is 13 residues long. In DNA form, the CDR3 reads TGTGCCAGCAGTTACTCGGTCCCCTACGAGCAGTACTTC. This sequence encodes CASSYSVPYEQYF.

This chain links TRBV30 with TRBJ2-7; 11 bases are shared with TRBD1. Germline V gives CDR1 GTSNPN, CDR2 SVGIG (reference sequence). CDR3 length equals 14 residues. Trimming removed 0 bases from V and 5 bases from J; junction bases left unmatched: 3. CDR3 bases: TGTGCCTGGAGTGTGGGACAGGGGGACCACGAGCAGTACTTC. It codes for CAWSVGQGDHEQYF.